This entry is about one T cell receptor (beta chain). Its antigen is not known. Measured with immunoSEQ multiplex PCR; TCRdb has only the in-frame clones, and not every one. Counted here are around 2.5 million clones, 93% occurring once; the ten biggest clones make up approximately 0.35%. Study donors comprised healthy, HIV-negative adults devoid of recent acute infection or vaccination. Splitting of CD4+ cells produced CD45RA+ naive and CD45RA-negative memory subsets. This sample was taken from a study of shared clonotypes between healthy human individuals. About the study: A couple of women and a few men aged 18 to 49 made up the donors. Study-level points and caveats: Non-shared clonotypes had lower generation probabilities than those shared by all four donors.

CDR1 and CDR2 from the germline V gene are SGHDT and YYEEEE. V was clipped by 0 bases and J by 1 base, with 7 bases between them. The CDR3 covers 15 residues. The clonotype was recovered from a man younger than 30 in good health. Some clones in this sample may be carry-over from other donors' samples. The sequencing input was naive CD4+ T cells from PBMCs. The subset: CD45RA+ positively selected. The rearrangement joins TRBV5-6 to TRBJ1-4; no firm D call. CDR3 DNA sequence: TGTGCCAGCAGCTTGGTCGGCAGAACTAATGAAAAACTGTTTTTT. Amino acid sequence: CASSLVGRTNEKLFF.